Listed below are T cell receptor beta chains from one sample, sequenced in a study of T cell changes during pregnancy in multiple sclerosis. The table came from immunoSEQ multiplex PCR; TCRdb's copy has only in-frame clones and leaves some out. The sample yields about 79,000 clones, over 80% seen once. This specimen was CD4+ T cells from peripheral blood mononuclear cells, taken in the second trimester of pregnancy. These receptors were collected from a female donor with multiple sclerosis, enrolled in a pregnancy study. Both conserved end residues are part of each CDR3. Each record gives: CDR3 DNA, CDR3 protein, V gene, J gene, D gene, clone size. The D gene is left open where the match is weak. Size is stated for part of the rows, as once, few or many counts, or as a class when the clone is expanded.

TGTGCCAGCAGCAAAGCCAGGGGGCGAGAGACCCAGTACTTC,CASSKARGRETQYF,TRBV21-1,TRBJ2-5,.,.
TGTGCCAGCAGCCTAGCGGGAGGACAAACCGGGGAGCTGTTTTTT,CASSLAGGQTGELFF,TRBV28,TRBJ2-2,TRBD2,.
TGTGCCAGCAGCTTAGCCCGGGGGATAAGGGGAGAAAACACCATATATTTT,CASSLARGIRGENTIYF,TRBV7-2,TRBJ1-3,.,.
TGTGCCAGCAGCACACTGGCTAGCCGGAGTTCAGATACGCAGTATTTT,CASSTLASRSSDTQYF,TRBV14,TRBJ2-3,.,.
TGTGCCAGCAGCTATGGACTAGCGTCTTCCTACGAGCAGTACTTC,CASSYGLASSYEQYF,TRBV7-2,TRBJ2-7,TRBD2,.
TGCGCCAGCAGCGAAAGCCCGGGACTAGTATCCTACGAGCAGTACTTC,CASSESPGLVSYEQYF,TRBV5-1,TRBJ2-7,TRBD2,once
TGTGCCAGCGTTACCGGGACTAGCGGGGCCGAGCAGTACTTC,CASVTGTSGAEQYF,TRBV2,TRBJ2-7,TRBD2,.
TGTGCCTTCCGGTTAGCTGGGGGGAACATTCAGTACTTC,CAFRLAGGNIQYF,TRBV30,TRBJ2-4,.,few
TGTGCCAGTAGTCCCCGGGACAGAGCTTATGGCTACACCTTC,CASSPRDRAYGYTF,TRBV19,TRBJ1-2,TRBD1,.
TGTGCCAGTAGTATGCCCGGACAGGGAATGAACACTGAAGCTTTCTTT,CASSMPGQGMNTEAFF,TRBV19,TRBJ1-1,TRBD1,.
TGTGCCAGCAGCTTAGAAGGCAGGGGAGGGGATACGCAGTATTTT,CASSLEGRGGDTQYF,TRBV7-3,TRBJ2-3,.,.
TGTGCCAGTAGTAGCGGGACAGGGGGGAATACCGGGGAGCTGTTTTTT,CASSSGTGGNTGELFF,TRBV19,TRBJ2-2,TRBD1,.
TGTGCCTGGAGTCTATCCGGGACAGGGGAACCCACCTTC,CAWSLSGTGEPTF,TRBV30,TRBJ1-2,TRBD1,few
TGTGCCAGCAGGGGGGGAGTTCTGAGCACTGAAGCTTTCTTT,CASRGGVLSTEAFF,TRBV6-5,TRBJ1-1,.,.
TGTGCCAGCAGTTCTTACTCAGGGGGCGGGGAAGAAAAACTGTTTTTT,CASSSYSGGGEEKLFF,TRBV27,TRBJ1-4,TRBD1,.
TGCAGCGTTCTTTTAGACAGGCGTCCCACCGGGGAGCTGTTTTTT,CSVLLDRRPTGELFF,TRBV29-1,TRBJ2-2,.,.
TGTGCCAGCGGGGAACAGGTGAACACCGGGGAGCTGTTTTTT,CASGEQVNTGELFF,TRBV18,TRBJ2-2,.,.
TGTGCCTGGAGCAGGTCAAGAGACACTGAAGCTTTCTTT,CAWSRSRDTEAFF,TRBV30,TRBJ1-1,.,once
TGTGCCAGCAGCTGGAGTAGCGGGGGGGCTAATACGCAGTATTTT,CASSWSSGGANTQYF,TRBV7-2,TRBJ2-3,TRBD2,.
TGCGCCAGCAGCTTGTGGACCCAGGGGAACACCGGGGAGCTGTTTTTT,CASSLWTQGNTGELFF,TRBV5-1,TRBJ2-2,.,once
TGTGCCAGCAGTGAAGATACGGGACAATTTAAGGGGGCTTTCTTT,CASSEDTGQFKGAFF,TRBV2,TRBJ1-1,.,.
TGTGCCAGCAGTGAAGCGCGAACAGCACAAGAGACCCAGTACTTC,CASSEARTAQETQYF,TRBV6-1,TRBJ2-5,.,.
TGCGCCAGCAGCATCGGGACAGGGATCGATTCACCCCTCCACTTT,CASSIGTGIDSPLHF,TRBV5-1,TRBJ1-6,TRBD1,.
TGTGCCGGCATAACAGGCGGAAATTCACCCCTCCACTTT,CAGITGGNSPLHF,TRBV7-9,TRBJ1-6,.,.
TGCGCCAGCAGCCAATCCATGCCGGGTGGCGTCAAGTATGGCTACACCTTC,CASSQSMPGGVKYGYTF,TRBV4-1,TRBJ1-2,.,.
TGTGCCAGTAGTACAAGAGTCGGCAATCAGCCCCAGCATTTT,CASSTRVGNQPQHF,TRBV19,TRBJ1-5,.,.
TGTGCCAGCTCACCAGATTCAAGCGGGAGCATTCCCCCCGGGGAGCTGTTTTTT,CASSPDSSGSIPPGELFF,TRBV18,TRBJ2-2,TRBD2,once
TGTGCCAGCAAGGACAGGGATCATGGAGATACGCAGTATTTT,CASKDRDHGDTQYF,TRBV11-3,TRBJ2-3,TRBD1,.
TGTGCCAGCACAAGACAGGCTCAACTCACAGATACGCAGTATTTT,CASTRQAQLTDTQYF,TRBV6-1,TRBJ2-3,.,.
TGCGCCAGCAGCTTGGCCGCTGAAGCTTTCTTT,CASSLAAEAFF,TRBV5-1,TRBJ1-1,.,.
TGTGCCAGTGCCGGACAGGTCCCAGATACGCAGTATTTT,CASAGQVPDTQYF,TRBV11-2,TRBJ2-3,TRBD1,.
TGTGCCAGCAGTTACTCGAGTCGGGGAGCCTCCTACGAGCAGTACTTC,CASSYSSRGASYEQYF,TRBV6-6,TRBJ2-7,.,.
TGTGCCAGCAGTTACTCGGATAGCGGGAGCGGTGAGCAGTTCTTC,CASSYSDSGSGEQFF,TRBV6-6,TRBJ2-1,TRBD2,.
TGTGCCAGTAGTCACCAGTTGCGGGATACGCAGTATTTT,CASSHQLRDTQYF,TRBV19,TRBJ2-3,.,.
TGTGCCAGCAGCTTGGATCTAGGGGCAGGGAAAGAGACCCAGTACTTC,CASSLDLGAGKETQYF,TRBV5-4,TRBJ2-5,.,.
TGTGCCTGGAGTGAGGAGGACAGGGGTTATTCACCCCTCCACTTT,CAWSEEDRGYSPLHF,TRBV30,TRBJ1-6,TRBD1,once
TGTGCCAGCAGAGAGAAAGCGGGAGGGATCAATGAGCAGTTCTTC,CASREKAGGINEQFF,TRBV27,TRBJ2-1,TRBD2,.
TGTGCCACCAGAAGTTTCAGGGAGAACACCGGGGAGCTGTTTTTT,CATRSFRENTGELFF,TRBV19,TRBJ2-2,.,.
TGTGCCATCAGTGAGAGGCCTAGCGGATCCTACGAGCAGTACTTC,CAISERPSGSYEQYF,TRBV10-3,TRBJ2-7,TRBD2,.
TGTGCCAGCAGGGGGACAGGTAATTCACCCCTCCACTTT,CASRGTGNSPLHF,TRBV6-5,TRBJ1-6,TRBD1,few
TGTGCCAGCAGTGTCGGGACAACCTACGAGCAGTACTTC,CASSVGTTYEQYF,TRBV6-1,TRBJ2-7,.,.
TGCGCCAGCAGCTTTTCGTGGGGGGGACGAAACATTCAGTACTTC,CASSFSWGGRNIQYF,TRBV5-1,TRBJ2-4,TRBD2,.
TGTGCCAGTAGCCGGACAGGCAGGAGCTCTGGAAACACCATATATTTT,CASSRTGRSSGNTIYF,TRBV19,TRBJ1-3,TRBD1,.
TGCGCCAGCAGCCAATCGCAGGGGAGAAACACTGAAGCTTTCTTT,CASSQSQGRNTEAFF,TRBV5-1,TRBJ1-1,.,.
TGTGCCAGCTCCAAAACAGGGACCCCGAGTCAGCCCCAGCATTTT,CASSKTGTPSQPQHF,TRBV9,TRBJ1-5,.,.
TGTGCCACCCGGCCGGGAGCCACTGGAAACACCATATATTTT,CATRPGATGNTIYF,TRBV6-5,TRBJ1-3,.,.
TGTGCCAGCAGGTTACAGGGGGCGGGAACAGATACGCAGTATTTT,CASRLQGAGTDTQYF,TRBV6-1,TRBJ2-3,TRBD1,.
TGTGCCTGGTCAGAAACTAGCTCCTATAATTCACCCCTCCACTTT,CAWSETSSYNSPLHF,TRBV30,TRBJ1-6,.,once
TGCGCCAGCAGCCAAGTCGGTGAAAAACTGTTTTTT,CASSQVGEKLFF,TRBV4-1,TRBJ1-4,.,few
TGTGCCAGCAGCGTAGAAAGGGTAGAGGGTCAGCCCCAGCATTTT,CASSVERVEGQPQHF,TRBV9,TRBJ1-5,.,once
TGTGCCAGCAGCATCGGGACTAGCGGGATCTACGAGCAGTACTTC,CASSIGTSGIYEQYF,TRBV11-3,TRBJ2-7,TRBD2,.
TGTGCCAGCAGCCGGGACAGCATGAACACTGAAGCTTTCTTT,CASSRDSMNTEAFF,TRBV6-4,TRBJ1-1,TRBD1,.
TGTGCCAGCAGTTTGAAGAGGGATCAGCCCCAGCATTTT,CASSLKRDQPQHF,TRBV27,TRBJ1-5,.,.
TGTGCCAGTAGTATAGGGGCCACCAGGCGTACCTATGGCTACACCTTC,CASSIGATRRTYGYTF,TRBV19,TRBJ1-2,.,.
TGTGCCAGCTCAACGCTGGACAGTCGGGGCTACACCTTC,CASSTLDSRGYTF,TRBV18,TRBJ1-2,.,once